These 2 T cell receptor beta chains came from one sample sequenced in a study of cytomegalovirus exposure and HLA in healthy donors (dated 2017 in TCRdb). The library came from the immunoSEQ multiplex PCR assay. For the multiplex PCR, a mixture combining 60 forward primers for TCR Vbeta segments and 13 reverse primers for TCR Jbeta segments was used. In TCRdb, the immuneACCESS table is reduced to in-frame sequences with V and J assigned. These tables do not hold every clone; where another copy was compared, an unresolved V gene accounts for under half, and the others remain unexplained. The sample table holds approximately 190,000 clones, of which about 79% were seen once. Of the sample, 0.075% to 0.1% is held by the ten largest clones. The sequencing sample was made of PBMCs. These receptor sequences come from a boy aged 2 to 10 in good health and CMV-seronegative.

V is TRBV5-6 and J is TRBJ1-6, with a weak D call TRBD1 (5 bases). The CDR3 extends over 16 amino acids. The V gene's germline CDR1 is SGHDT and CDR2 YYEEEE. The V end lost 0 bases, the J end lost 6 bases, and 13 bases lay between the germline ends. The CDR3, as DNA: TGTGCCAGCAGCTTGGACGCGGGACTTGGTAATTCACCCCTCCACTTT. Translation gives CASSLDAGLGNSPLHF.

This clone has a single count. The chain has TRBV18 and TRBJ2-7; 10 bases line up with TRBD1. The ends lost 4 bases at V and 1 base at J; junction bases unmatched: 4. CDR3 length: 15 amino acids. Germline loops: CDR1 KGHSH, CDR2 LQKENI. The CDR3 is CASSLGQGSSYEQYF. CDR3 nucleotide sequence: TGTGCCAGCTCACTGGGACAGGGGTCATCCTACGAGCAGTACTTC.